What follows describes a single T cell receptor beta chain. The antigen is not known. This sample was included in a study of PD-L1 blockade in urothelial cancer. Across the whole study: At 6 weeks and at 3 weeks (second dose) after treatment start, blood was analyzed. Median blood clonality was around 0.086, with under 100,000 unique TCRs. The study's findings and limits: More expansion of tumor-associated blood clones, seen at 3 weeks, marked durable-benefit patients.

Data came from immunoSEQ multiplex PCR; TCRdb stores just in-frame clones and leaves some out. Of tens of thousands of clones listed, 80% to 85% were seen once; the top ten hold around 9.6%. In germline, CDR1 is MNHEY, CDR2 SVGAGI. The CDR3 spans 12 residues. The J segment lost 2 bases and the V segment lost 11 bases, leaving 5 bases of the junction unmatched. Sequencing was performed on PBMCs, taken around atezolizumab (anti-PD-L1) treatment. The sequence came from a man between 65 and 80 years old with urothelial cancer. The rearrangement joins TRBV6-5 to TRBJ2-7; TRBD2 agrees at 8 bases. The DNA of the CDR3 is TGTGCCTCGCGGGGGGCACCCTACGAGCAGTACTTC. It yields the protein CASRGAPYEQYF.